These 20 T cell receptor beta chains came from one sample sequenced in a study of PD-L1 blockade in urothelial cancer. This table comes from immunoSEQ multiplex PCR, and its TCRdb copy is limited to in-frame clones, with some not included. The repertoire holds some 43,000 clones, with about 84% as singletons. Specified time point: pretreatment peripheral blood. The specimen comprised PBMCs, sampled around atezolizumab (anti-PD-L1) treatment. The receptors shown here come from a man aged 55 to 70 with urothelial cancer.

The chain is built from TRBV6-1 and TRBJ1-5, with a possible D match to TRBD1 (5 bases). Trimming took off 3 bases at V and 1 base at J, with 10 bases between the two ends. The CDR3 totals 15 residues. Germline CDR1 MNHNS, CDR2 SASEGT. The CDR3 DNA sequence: TGTGCCAGCAGTGATCCGGGGGGGAGCAATCAGCCCCAGCATTTT. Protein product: CASSDPGGSNQPQHF.

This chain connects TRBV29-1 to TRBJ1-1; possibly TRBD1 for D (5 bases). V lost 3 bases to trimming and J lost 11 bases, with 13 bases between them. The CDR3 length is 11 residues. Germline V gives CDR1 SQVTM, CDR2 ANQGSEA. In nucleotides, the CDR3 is TGCAGCGTTGACTGGGGGGGAGGCGCTTTCTTT. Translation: CSVDWGGGAFF.

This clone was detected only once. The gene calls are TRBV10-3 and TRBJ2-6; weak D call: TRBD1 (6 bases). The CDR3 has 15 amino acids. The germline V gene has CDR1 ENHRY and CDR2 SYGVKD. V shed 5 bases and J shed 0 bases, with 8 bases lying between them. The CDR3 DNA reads TGTGCCATCAGTCGGGACAACTCTGGGGCCAACGTCCTGACTTTC. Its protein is CAISRDNSGANVLTF.

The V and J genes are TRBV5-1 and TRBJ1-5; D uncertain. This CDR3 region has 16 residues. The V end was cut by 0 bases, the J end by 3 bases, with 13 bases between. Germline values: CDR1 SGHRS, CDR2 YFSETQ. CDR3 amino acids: CASSLEGGLDNQPQHF. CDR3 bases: TGCGCCAGCAGCTTGGAGGGAGGGCTAGACAATCAGCCCCAGCATTTT.

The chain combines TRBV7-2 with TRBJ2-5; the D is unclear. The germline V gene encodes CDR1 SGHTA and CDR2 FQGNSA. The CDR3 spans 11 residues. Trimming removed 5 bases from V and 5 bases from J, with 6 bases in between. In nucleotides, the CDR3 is TGTGCCAGCAGCATGAGGGAGACCCAGTACTTC. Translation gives CASSMRETQYF.

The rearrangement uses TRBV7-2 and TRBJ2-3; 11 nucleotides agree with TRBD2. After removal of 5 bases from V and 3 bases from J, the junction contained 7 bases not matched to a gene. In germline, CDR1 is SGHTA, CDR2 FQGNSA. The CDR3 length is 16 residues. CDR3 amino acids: CASSKAGTSGTDTQYF. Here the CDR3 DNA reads TGTGCCAGCAGCAAAGCCGGGACTAGCGGAACAGATACGCAGTATTTT.

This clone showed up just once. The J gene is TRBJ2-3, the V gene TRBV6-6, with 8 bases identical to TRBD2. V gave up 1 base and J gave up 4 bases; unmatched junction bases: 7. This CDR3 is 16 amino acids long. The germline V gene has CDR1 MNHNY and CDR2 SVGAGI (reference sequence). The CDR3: CASSYFGSGDSDTQYF. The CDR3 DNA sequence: TGTGCCAGCAGTTACTTCGGTAGCGGGGACTCAGATACGCAGTATTTT.

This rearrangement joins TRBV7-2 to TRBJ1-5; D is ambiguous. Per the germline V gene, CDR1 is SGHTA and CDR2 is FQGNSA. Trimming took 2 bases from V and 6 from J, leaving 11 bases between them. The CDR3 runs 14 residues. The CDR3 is CASSLKPEGQPQHF. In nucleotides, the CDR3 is TGTGCCAGCAGCTTAAAACCAGAGGGTCAGCCCCAGCATTTT.

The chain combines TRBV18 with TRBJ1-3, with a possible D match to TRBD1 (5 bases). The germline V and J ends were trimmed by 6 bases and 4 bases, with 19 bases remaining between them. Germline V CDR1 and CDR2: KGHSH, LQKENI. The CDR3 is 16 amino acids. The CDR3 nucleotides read TGTGCCAGCTCCTTCTCCCGCCAGGGTTCAGGAAACACCATATATTTT. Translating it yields CASSFSRQGSGNTIYF. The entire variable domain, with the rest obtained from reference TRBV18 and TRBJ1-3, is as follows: NAGVMQNPRHLVRRRGQEARLRCSPMKGHSHVYWYRQLPEEGLKFMVYLQKENIIDESGMPKERFSAEFPKEGPSILRIQQVVRGDSAAYFCASSFSRQGSGNTIYFGEGSWLTVV.

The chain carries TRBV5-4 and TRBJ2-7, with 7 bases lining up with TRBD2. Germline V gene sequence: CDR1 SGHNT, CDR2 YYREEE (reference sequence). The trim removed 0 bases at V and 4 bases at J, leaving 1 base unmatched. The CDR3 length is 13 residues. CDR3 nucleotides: TGTGCCAGCAGCTTGGTCGGGGGGTACGAGCAGTACTTC. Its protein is CASSLVGGYEQYF. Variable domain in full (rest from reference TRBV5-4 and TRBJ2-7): ETGVTQSPTHLIKTRGQQVTLRCSSQSGHNTVSWYQQALGQGPQFIFQYYREEENGRGNFPPRFSGLQFPNYSSELNVNALELDDSALYLCASSLVGGYEQYFGPGTRLTVT.

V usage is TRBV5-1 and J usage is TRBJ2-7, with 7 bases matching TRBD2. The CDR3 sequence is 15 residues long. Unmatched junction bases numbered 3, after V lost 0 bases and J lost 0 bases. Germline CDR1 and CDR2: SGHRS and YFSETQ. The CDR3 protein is CASSLAGLPSYEQYF. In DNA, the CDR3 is TGCGCCAGCAGCTTGGCGGGACTACCCTCCTACGAGCAGTACTTC.

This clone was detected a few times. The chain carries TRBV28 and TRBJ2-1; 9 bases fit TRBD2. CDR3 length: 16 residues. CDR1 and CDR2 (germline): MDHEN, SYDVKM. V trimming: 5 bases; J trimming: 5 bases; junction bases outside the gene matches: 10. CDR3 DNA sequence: TGTGCCAGCAGTCCCTCCCTAGCGGGGCATAACAATGAGCAGTTCTTC. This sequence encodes CASSPSLAGHNNEQFF.

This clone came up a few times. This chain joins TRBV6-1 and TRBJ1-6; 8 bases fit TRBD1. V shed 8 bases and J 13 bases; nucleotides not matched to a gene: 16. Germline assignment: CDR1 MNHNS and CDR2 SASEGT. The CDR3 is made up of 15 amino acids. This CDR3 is CASFESGTGVFPLHF. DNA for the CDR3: TGTGCCAGCTTCGAGTCCGGGACAGGAGTCTTCCCCCTCCACTTT.

CDR3 protein: CASSLQGLGGYEQYF. CDR3 sequence (DNA): TGCGCCAGCAGCTTGCAGGGGCTGGGTGGTTACGAGCAGTACTTC. J is TRBJ2-7 and V is TRBV5-1; D is perhaps TRBD1 (6 bases). Germline values: CDR1 SGHRS, CDR2 YFSETQ. The CDR3 is 15 amino acids. V was pared by 1 base and J by 4 bases, with 15 bases between.

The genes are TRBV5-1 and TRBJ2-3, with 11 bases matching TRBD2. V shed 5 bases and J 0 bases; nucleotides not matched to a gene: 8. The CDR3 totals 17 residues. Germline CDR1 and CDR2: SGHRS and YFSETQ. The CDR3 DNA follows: TGCGCCAGCAGACGAGGGACTAGCGGCCTTAGCACAGATACGCAGTATTTT. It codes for CASRRGTSGLSTDTQYF.

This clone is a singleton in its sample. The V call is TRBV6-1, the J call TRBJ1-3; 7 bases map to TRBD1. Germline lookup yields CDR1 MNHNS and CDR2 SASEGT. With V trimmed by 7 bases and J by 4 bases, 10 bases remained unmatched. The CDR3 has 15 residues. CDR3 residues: CASNPRQGVGNTIYF. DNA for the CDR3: TGTGCCAGCAACCCCCGCCAGGGGGTCGGAAACACCATATATTTT.

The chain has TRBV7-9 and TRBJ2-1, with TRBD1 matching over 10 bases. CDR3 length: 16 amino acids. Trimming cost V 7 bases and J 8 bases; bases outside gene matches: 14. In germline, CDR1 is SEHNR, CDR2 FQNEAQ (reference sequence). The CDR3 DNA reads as TGTGCCAGCATCTACCGACAGGGGGCGGCGATAGATGAGCAGTTCTTC. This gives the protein CASIYRQGAAIDEQFF.

CDR3 sequence (DNA): TGTGCCAGCAGCCTCAGGGTTTTAAACACCGGGGAGCTGTTTTTT. Its protein product is CASSLRVLNTGELFF. The rearrangement uses TRBV7-6 and TRBJ2-2; possibly TRBD1 for D (5 bases). The germline V and J ends were trimmed by 5 bases and 2 bases, with 12 bases remaining between them. CDR1 is SGHVS, CDR2 FNYEAQ, per germline. The CDR3 is 15 residues long.

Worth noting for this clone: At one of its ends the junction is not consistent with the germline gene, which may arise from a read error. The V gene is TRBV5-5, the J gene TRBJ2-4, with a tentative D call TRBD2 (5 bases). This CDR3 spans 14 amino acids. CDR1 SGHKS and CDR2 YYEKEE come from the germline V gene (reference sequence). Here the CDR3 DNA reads TGTGCCAGCACCTTGGGAGAGGTGAGAAACATTCAGTACTTC. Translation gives CASTLGEVRNIQYF.

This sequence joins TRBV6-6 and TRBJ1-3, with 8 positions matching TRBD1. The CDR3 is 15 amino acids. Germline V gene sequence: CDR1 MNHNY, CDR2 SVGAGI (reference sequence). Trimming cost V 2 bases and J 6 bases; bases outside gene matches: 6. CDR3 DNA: TGTGCCAGCAGTTACGGTGACAGGGGTTTAAACACCATATATTTT. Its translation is CASSYGDRGLNTIYF.